The clone carrying this T cell receptor (beta chain) was found many times. Its antigen remains unidentified. These data belong to a study of T cell repertoires in cytomegalovirus infection. TCRdb called the reads again in MiXCR, with one record for every CDR3 protein. This sample has about 920,000 distinct CDR3 sequences, with roughly 31% found just once. Trimming stripped 6 bases from V and 1 base from J, with 19 bases between. This CDR3 region has 17 residues. Germline lookup yields CDR1 MDHEN and CDR2 SYDVKM. The rearrangement joins TRBV28 to TRBJ1-5; perhaps TRBD1 as D (6 bases). The specimen comprised cultured CD8+ T cells from PBMCs, sampled from culture after CMV antigen stimulation. The source of this sequence is a human donor in good health (CMV status not recorded). Some clones in this sample may be carry-over from other donors' samples. CDR3 region: CASSFAFATGSNQPQHF. The DNA of the CDR3 is TGTGCCAGCAGCTTCGCCTTCGCTACAGGGAGCAATCAGCCCCAGCATTTT. The full variable domain, rest sourced from reference TRBV28 and TRBJ1-5, is DVKVTQSSRYLVKRTGEKVFLECVQDMDHENMFWYRQDPGLGLRLIYFSYDVKMKEKGDIPEGYSVSREKKERFSLILESASTNQTSMYLCASSFAFATGSNQPQHFGDGTRLSIL.